These 19 T cell receptor beta chains originate from one sample sequenced in a study of blood T cell repertoires in COVID-19. Clones were sequenced by immunoSEQ multiplex PCR, and TCRdb holds only the in-frame ones, with some missing. Among roughly 100,000 clones, nearly 90% were seen once, and the ten largest hold around 3.3%. Material: peripheral blood. The origin of the receptors is a man between 45 and 60 years old in a cohort sampled during active COVID-19.

This rearrangement joins TRBV19 to TRBJ1-6; 11 bases map to TRBD1. Germline V gene data show CDR1 as LNHDA and CDR2 as SQIVND (reference sequence). This CDR3 region has 15 residues. Trimming took 4 bases from V and 9 from J; bases not matched to a gene: 5. Here the CDR3 DNA reads TGTGCCAGTAGTACAGGACAGGGGGCGGGTTCACCCCTCCACTTT. It is translated as CASSTGQGAGSPLHF.

This clone was found a few times. The V and J genes are TRBV29-1 and TRBJ2-3; 7 nucleotides match TRBD1. This CDR3 is 14 amino acids long. V was clipped by 3 bases and J by 1 base; unmatched bases: 4. Germline V CDR1 and CDR2: SQVTM, ANQGSEA. The DNA for the CDR3 is TGCAGCGTTGATCAGGGGGTGGGCACAGATACGCAGTATTTT. Amino acid sequence: CSVDQGVGTDTQYF.

The chain carries TRBV5-6 and TRBJ1-1; D is unclear. There are 12 residues in the CDR3. CDR1 SGHDT and CDR2 YYEEEE come from the germline V gene. V lost 0 bases and J lost 5, with 5 bases in between. This chain's CDR3 is CASSLAQTEAFF. The CDR3 DNA reads TGTGCCAGCAGCTTGGCCCAGACTGAAGCTTTCTTT.

V is TRBV6-5 and J is TRBJ2-7; unclear D gene. The germline V and J ends were trimmed by 6 bases and 5 bases, with 8 bases remaining between them. The CDR3 totals 11 residues. Germline V CDR1 and CDR2: MNHEY, SVGAGI. In DNA form, the CDR3 reads TGTGCCAGCAGGGGCTACCACGAGCAGTACGTC. It codes for CASRGYHEQYV.

The chain is built from TRBV7-2 and TRBJ1-5; perhaps TRBD1 as D (6 bases). Trimming left V 5 bases short and J 2 bases short, with 10 bases between. Germline CDR1 SGHTA, CDR2 FQGNSA. The CDR3 covers 14 residues. CDR3 amino acids: CASSPAGGNQPQHF. CDR3 DNA sequence: TGTGCCAGCAGCCCAGCAGGGGGCAATCAGCCCCAGCATTTT.

The CDR3 here is CASRDRRDTGELFF. Written as DNA, the CDR3 is TGTGCCAGCAGAGACAGGCGTGACACCGGGGAGCTGTTTTTT. V usage is TRBV6-6 and J usage is TRBJ2-2; D is possibly TRBD1 (6 bases). The CDR3 is 14 amino acids. V lost 6 bases, J lost 3 bases, and 11 bases lay in between. Germline V lookup: CDR1 MNHNY, CDR2 SVGAGI (reference sequence).

This rearrangement joins TRBV4-3 to TRBJ2-1; 7 positions agree with TRBD2. The CDR3 is made up of 17 amino acids. V dropped 0 bases and J dropped 9; count of bases not matched to a gene: 14. The germline V gene encodes CDR1 LGHNA and CDR2 YSLEER. The CDR3 sequence is CASSQDRFGRRGFEQFF. The CDR3 region has the DNA TGCGCCAGCAGCCAAGATCGATTTGGGCGGCGGGGGTTTGAGCAGTTCTTC.

The chain combines TRBV19 with TRBJ2-2; 7 bases line up with TRBD1. CDR3 length equals 19 residues. With 0 bases clipped from V and 5 bases from J, the junction kept 15 bases outside the gene matches. Per germline, CDR1 LNHDA and CDR2 SQIVND (reference sequence). CDR3 amino acids: CASSIDLPPRGRGTGELFF. In DNA form, the CDR3 reads TGTGCCAGTAGTATAGATCTCCCCCCTAGGGGGCGCGGGACCGGGGAGCTGTTTTTT.

The chain couples TRBV28 to TRBJ1-2; D possibly corresponds to TRBD1 (5 bases). V shed 4 bases and J shed 2 bases, with 8 bases lying between them. Germline-derived CDR1 and CDR2 are MDHEN and SYDVKM. There are 13 residues in the CDR3. CDR3 bases: TGTGCCAGCAGTTCGGGGGGAAACTATGGCTACACCTTC. Translated: CASSSGGNYGYTF.

This chain joins TRBV19 and TRBJ1-5; TRBD1 agrees at 7 bases. Germline V gives CDR1 LNHDA, CDR2 SQIVND (reference sequence). The junction had 5 bases not matched to a gene; V was cut back by 6 bases and J by 6 bases. There are 13 residues in the CDR3. The CDR3 here is CASRRQGSQPQHF. CDR3 in DNA: TGTGCCAGTAGAAGACAGGGATCTCAGCCCCAGCATTTT.

The V and J genes are TRBV28 and TRBJ1-2; tentative D call: TRBD1 (5 bases). The CDR3 spans 15 residues. Trimming cost V 5 bases and J 4 bases, with 17 bases left between them. Germline CDR1 and CDR2: MDHEN and SYDVKM. DNA for the CDR3: TGTGCCAGCAGTCCGGGGGGGACCCCTCTCTATGGCTACACCTTC. Translated: CASSPGGTPLYGYTF.

The chain carries TRBV2 and TRBJ2-7; TRBD1 matches 9 bases. V lost 5 bases to trimming and J lost 4 bases; unmatched junction nucleotides: 3. The V gene's germline CDR1 is SNHLY and CDR2 FYNNEI. The CDR3 is made up of 13 amino acids. The CDR3 protein is CASSKDRGYEQYV. The DNA of the CDR3 is TGTGCCAGCAGTAAGGACAGGGGTTACGAGCAGTACGTC.

The chain carries TRBV27 and TRBJ1-2; no clear D. The CDR3 covers 13 residues. Germline V lookup: CDR1 MNHEY, CDR2 SMNVEV (reference sequence). Trimming removed 0 bases at V and 6 bases at J, with 8 bases between. The CDR3 bases are TGTGCCAGCAGTTTATCCCCCCGTCATGGCTACACCTTC. Translation: CASSLSPRHGYTF.

The V gene is TRBV11-3, the J gene TRBJ2-7; D may be TRBD2 (6 bases). The CDR3 loop spans 12 amino acids. Per germline, CDR1 SGHNT and CDR2 YENEEA. The germline V and J ends were trimmed by 5 bases and 1 base, with 6 bases remaining between them. The CDR3 DNA reads as TGTGCCAGCAGCGCGGGGTCCTACGAGCAGTACTTC. This codes for CASSAGSYEQYF.

The gene calls are TRBV3-1 (or the pseudogene TRBV3-2) and TRBJ2-5; D is perhaps TRBD1 (5 bases). The CDR3 covers 15 residues. The germline gives CDR1 LGHDT, CDR2 YNNKEL (reference sequence). Trimming took off 0 bases at V and 0 bases at J, with 8 bases between the two ends. CDR3 amino acids: CASSQDGRDQETQYF. In DNA form, the CDR3 reads TGTGCCAGCAGCCAAGACGGCAGGGACCAAGAGACCCAGTACTTC.

This chain connects TRBV11-3 to TRBJ2-5; D gene uncertain. CDR1 SGHNT and CDR2 YENEEA come from the germline V gene. Trimming stripped 2 bases from V and 5 bases from J, with 9 bases between. The CDR3 is 13 residues long. This chain's CDR3 is CASSLWAQETQYF. CDR3 in DNA: TGTGCCAGCAGCTTATGGGCCCAGGAGACCCAGTACTTC.

J is TRBJ2-3 and V is TRBV5-6, with D hard to call. V lost 4 bases to trimming and J lost 5 bases, with 11 bases between them. The CDR3 loop spans 13 amino acids. CDR1 and CDR2 (germline): SGHDT, YYEEEE. The CDR3 is CASSQGRGDTQYF. In nucleotides, the CDR3 is TGTGCCAGCAGCCAAGGAAGAGGAGATACGCAGTATTTT.

The rearrangement uses TRBV2 and TRBJ1-3; 9 bases align to TRBD1. The germline CDR1 and CDR2 sequences are SNHLY and FYNNEI. The CDR3 is 15 residues long. V lost 6 bases and J lost 3; bases outside the gene matches: 6. Here the CDR3 reads CASSDRGRGGNTIYF. In nucleotides, the CDR3 is TGTGCCAGCAGCGACAGGGGGAGAGGTGGAAACACCATATATTTT.

Points on this clone: Other DNA sequences of this sample code for an identical CDR3. The chain recombines TRBV2 with TRBJ2-3; D perhaps matches TRBD2 (5 bases). V lost 5 bases and J 1 base, leaving 7 bases between the germline ends. CDR1 is SNHLY, CDR2 FYNNEI, per germline. The CDR3 contains 13 residues. The CDR3 DNA sequence: TGTGCCAGCAGTAGCGGCCGCACAGATACGCAGTATTTT. Its translation: CASSSGRTDTQYF.